This T cell receptor beta chain was obtained from a study of radiation and T cells in renal cell carcinoma. V lost 3 bases to trimming and J lost 7 bases, with 18 bases between them. Germline V lookup: CDR1 SGHTA, CDR2 FQGNSA. CDR3 length equals 15 residues. In the case of this clone: Its antigen is as yet unknown.

Using immunoSEQ multiplex PCR, the repertoire was profiled, and TCRdb retains in-frame clones only, with some absent. The top ten hold approximately 13% of the sample, which has just over 150,000 clones, about 91% seen once. Study-wide results and limits: In blood, top tumor clones expanded by 2 weeks, shrinking by 4.

As to time point: blood 2 weeks post-SBRT. Treatment of the sample: 15 Gy SBRT to primary tumor, nephrectomy 4 weeks later. V and J are TRBV7-2 and TRBJ1-2; D ambiguous. The clonotype originates from a woman aged 50 to 65 with renal cell carcinoma. The specimen was blood, collected from a patient whose treatment included radiotherapy and nephrectomy. Here the CDR3 DNA reads TGTGCCAGCAGCTTGGGTCGTATTAGTGAGGGTGGCTACACCTTC. It yields the protein CASSLGRISEGGYTF.